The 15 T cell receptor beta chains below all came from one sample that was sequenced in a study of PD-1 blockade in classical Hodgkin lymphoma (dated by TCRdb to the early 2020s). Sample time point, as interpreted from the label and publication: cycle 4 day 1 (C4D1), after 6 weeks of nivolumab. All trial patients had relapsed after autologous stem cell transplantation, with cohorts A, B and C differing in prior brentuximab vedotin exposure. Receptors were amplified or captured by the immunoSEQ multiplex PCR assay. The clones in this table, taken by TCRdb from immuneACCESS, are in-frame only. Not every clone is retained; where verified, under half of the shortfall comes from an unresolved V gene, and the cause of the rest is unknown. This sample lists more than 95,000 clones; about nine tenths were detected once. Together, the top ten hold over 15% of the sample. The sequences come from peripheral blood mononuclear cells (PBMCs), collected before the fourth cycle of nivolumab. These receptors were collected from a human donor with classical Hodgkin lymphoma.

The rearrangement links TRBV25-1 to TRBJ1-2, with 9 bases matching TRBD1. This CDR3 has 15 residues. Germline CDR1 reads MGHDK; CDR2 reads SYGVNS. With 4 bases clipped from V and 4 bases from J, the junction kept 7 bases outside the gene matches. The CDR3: CASSAGTGRFYGYTF. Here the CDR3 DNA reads TGTGCCAGCAGTGCGGGGACAGGGAGGTTCTATGGCTACACCTTC.

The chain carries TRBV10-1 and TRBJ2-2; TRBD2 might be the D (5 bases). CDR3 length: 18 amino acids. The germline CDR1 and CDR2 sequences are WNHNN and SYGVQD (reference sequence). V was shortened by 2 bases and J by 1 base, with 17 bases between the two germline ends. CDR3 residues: CASSETPRVGVNTGELFF. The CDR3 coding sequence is TGCGCCAGCAGTGAGACACCTCGGGTGGGAGTGAACACCGGGGAGCTGTTTTTT.

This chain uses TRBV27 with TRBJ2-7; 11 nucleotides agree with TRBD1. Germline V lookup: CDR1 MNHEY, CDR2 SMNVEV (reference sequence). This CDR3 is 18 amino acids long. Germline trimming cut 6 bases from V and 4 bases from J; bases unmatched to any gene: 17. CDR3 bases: TGTGCCAGCAGCCCGGAAGGAGGACAGGGGGCTGTATTATACGAGCAGTACTTC. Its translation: CASSPEGGQGAVLYEQYF.

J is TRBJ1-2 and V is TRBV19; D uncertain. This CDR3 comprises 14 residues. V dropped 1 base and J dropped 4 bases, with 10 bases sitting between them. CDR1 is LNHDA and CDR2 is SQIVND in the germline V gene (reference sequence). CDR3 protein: CASSIGRQPYGYTF. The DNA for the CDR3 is TGTGCCAGTAGTATAGGGCGGCAGCCCTATGGCTACACCTTC.

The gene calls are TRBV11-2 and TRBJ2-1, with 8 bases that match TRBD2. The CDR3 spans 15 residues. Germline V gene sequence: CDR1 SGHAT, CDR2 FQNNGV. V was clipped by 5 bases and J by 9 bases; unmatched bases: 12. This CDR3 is CASSPLAGFGGEQFF. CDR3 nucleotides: TGTGCCAGCAGCCCCTTAGCGGGATTTGGTGGTGAGCAGTTCTTC.

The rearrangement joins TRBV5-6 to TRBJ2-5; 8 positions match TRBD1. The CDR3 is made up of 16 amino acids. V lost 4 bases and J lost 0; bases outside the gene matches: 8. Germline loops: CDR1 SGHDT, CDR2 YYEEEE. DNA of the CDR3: TGTGCCAGCAGCGACGACAGGGGCCCGTACCAAGAGACCCAGTACTTC. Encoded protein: CASSDDRGPYQETQYF.

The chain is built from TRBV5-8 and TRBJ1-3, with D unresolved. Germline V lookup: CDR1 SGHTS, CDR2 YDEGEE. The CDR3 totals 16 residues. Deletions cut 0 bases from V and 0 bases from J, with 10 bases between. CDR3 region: CASSLALGVSGNTIYF. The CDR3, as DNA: TGTGCCAGCAGCTTGGCCCTCGGGGTCTCTGGAAACACCATATATTTT.

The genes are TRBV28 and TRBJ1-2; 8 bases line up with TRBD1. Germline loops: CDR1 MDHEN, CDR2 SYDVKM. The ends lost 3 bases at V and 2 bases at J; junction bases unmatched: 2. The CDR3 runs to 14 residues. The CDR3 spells CASSFRTGNYGYTF. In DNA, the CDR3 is TGTGCCAGCAGTTTTCGGACAGGGAACTATGGCTACACCTTC.

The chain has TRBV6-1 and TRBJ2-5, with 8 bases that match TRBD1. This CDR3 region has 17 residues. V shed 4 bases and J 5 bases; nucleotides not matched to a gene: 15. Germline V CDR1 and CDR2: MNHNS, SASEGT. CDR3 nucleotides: TGTGCCAGCAGTGCCCTCGGACAGGGATACATCCGGGAGACCCAGTACTTC. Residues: CASSALGQGYIRETQYF.

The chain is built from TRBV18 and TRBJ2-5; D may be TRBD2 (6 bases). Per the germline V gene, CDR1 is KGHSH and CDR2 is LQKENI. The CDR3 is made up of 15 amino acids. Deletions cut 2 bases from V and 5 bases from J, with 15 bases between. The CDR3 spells CASSPTAGSRETQYF. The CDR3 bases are TGTGCCAGCTCACCAACGGCGGGAAGTAGGGAGACCCAGTACTTC.

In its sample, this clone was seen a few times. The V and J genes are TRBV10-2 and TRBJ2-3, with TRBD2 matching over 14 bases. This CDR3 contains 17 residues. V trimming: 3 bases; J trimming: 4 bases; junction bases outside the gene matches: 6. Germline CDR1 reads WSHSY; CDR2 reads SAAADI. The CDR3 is CASSERLAGGISDTQYF. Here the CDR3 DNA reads TGCGCCAGCAGTGAAAGACTAGCGGGAGGGATCTCAGATACGCAGTATTTT.

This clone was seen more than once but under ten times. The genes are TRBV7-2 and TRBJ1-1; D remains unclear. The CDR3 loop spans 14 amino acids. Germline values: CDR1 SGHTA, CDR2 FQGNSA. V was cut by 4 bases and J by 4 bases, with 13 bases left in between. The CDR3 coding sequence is TGTGCCAGCAGCTCAGCGTTTATTAGCACTGAAGCTTTCTTT. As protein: CASSSAFISTEAFF.

The chain's CDR3 is CASSIGVKQFF. CDR3 in DNA: TGTGCCAGTAGTATTGGGGTTAAGCAGTTCTTC. The rearrangement links TRBV19 to TRBJ2-1; D gene unclear. Germline CDR1 LNHDA, CDR2 SQIVND (reference sequence). This CDR3 has 11 amino acids. V was clipped by 3 bases and J by 11 bases, with 8 bases between them.

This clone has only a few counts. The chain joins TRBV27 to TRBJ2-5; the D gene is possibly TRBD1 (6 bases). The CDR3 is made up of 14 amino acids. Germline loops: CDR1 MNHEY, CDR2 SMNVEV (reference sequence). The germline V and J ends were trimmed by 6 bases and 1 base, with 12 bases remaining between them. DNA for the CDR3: TGTGCCAGCAGCTCCTGGGGGCCCCAAGAGACCCAGTACTTC. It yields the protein CASSSWGPQETQYF.

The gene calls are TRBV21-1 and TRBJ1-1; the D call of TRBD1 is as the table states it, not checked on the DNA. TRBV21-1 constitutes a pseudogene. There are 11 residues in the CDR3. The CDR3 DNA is TGTGCCAGCAGCCAGTACACTGAAGCTTTCTTT. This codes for CASSQYTEAFF.